Listed below are T cell receptor beta chains from one sample, sequenced in a study of blood T cell repertoires in COVID-19. Assay used: immunoSEQ multiplex PCR; TCRdb lists only in-frame clones, some missing. The sample holds approximately 220,000 clones, 75% to 90% seen once. The sample comprised peripheral blood. The receptors shown here come from a man between 40 and 49 years old with acute or convalescent COVID-19. The CDR3 runs from the conserved cysteine through the conserved F or W. D genes are given only for firm matches.

>TRBV6-5|.
CASSSPRRRQQETQYF
>TRBV7-2|TRBD1
CASSQRQGGVTGELFF
>TRBV5-8|.
CASSLGSRETYGYTF
>TRBV27|TRBD2
CASSFGLAGAYEQYF
>TRBV6-6|.
CASSQDTGVQPQHF
>TRBV2|.
CASSRRQGGGYEQFF
>TRBV28|TRBD2
CASRPSGKNEQFF
>TRBV5-5|TRBD2
CASSRPPGRGGTYNEQFF
>TRBV5-5|.
CASSREAFSGNTIYF
>TRBV29-1|.
CSVSGAGGNTIYF
>TRBV11-2|TRBD2
CASSHRLAGGPDTQYF
>TRBV4-3|TRBD1
CASSKLGQGISGANVLTF
>TRBV2|TRBD1
CASRDRGALMNTEAFF
>TRBV28|.
CASSPAPRREGGHEQYF
>TRBV7-9|TRBD1
CASSPTDRVPYNEQFF
>TRBV10-3|TRBD2
CAITSGRVLANEQFF
>TRBV25-1|.
CASSESGTETYF
>TRBV5-1|.
CASSLGGEGNTIYF
>TRBV4-1|.
CASSQDNPTERNTEAFF
>TRBV10-2|TRBD2
CASTRLAGGADTQYF
>TRBV7-2|TRBD2
CASVISGGAYNEQFF
>TRBV19|TRBD1
CASTFADRAYGYTF
>TRBV27|.
CASSLGDFGTDYEQYF
>TRBV19|.
CASSIQTRLPADTQYF
>TRBV18|.
CASSPLSGDPAGEQYF
>TRBV4-3|.
CASSQATGQDQPQHF
>TRBV6-5|TRBD2
CASSWTSGTFNEQFF
>TRBV19|.
CATLHGAKNIQYF
>TRBV7-2|.
CASSSVSAGASTDTQYF
>TRBV6-1|.
CASSEGRDQPQHF
>TRBV28|TRBD1
CASSLLDRVPNEKLFF
>TRBV10-3|.
CAISGGWQGPGNTIYF
>TRBV6-6|.
CASSVGYTEAFF
>TRBV10-1|.
CASSESVGGRSYNEQFF
>TRBV30|.
CAWSVLLYGYTF
>TRBV21-1|.
CASTKGGDTIYF
>TRBV19|.
CASSDFLAEKLFF
>TRBV5-1|TRBD1
CASSLQGTGYTF
>TRBV6-6|.
CASTQRGNQPQHF
>TRBV7-2|TRBD1
CASSLTGGGTEAFF
>TRBV18|TRBD1
CASSPTDLSGTGVTGELFF
>TRBV4-1|.
CASSQDEGSGRTAFF
>TRBV6-5|.
CASRALQGRNEQFF
>TRBV29-1|.
CSVHGLESIHEQFF
>TRBV7-2|.
CASSLVGTAGEGQHF
>TRBV9|TRBD2
CASSEPPAGGYNEQFF
>TRBV27|.
CASSSRGDSNQPQHF
>TRBV5-1|.
CASSLGGLMNTEAFF
>TRBV18|TRBD2
CASSPLAGGFYNEQFF
>TRBV10-3|.
CAITEQEGETQYF
>TRBV5-1|TRBD2
CASSFSGGTPYEQYF
>TRBV5-1|.
CASSGGTRWREQFF
>TRBV6-1|TRBD2
CASSEASPPGLAGVYEQYF
>TRBV19|.
CASTFRGLGQPQHF
>TRBV3-1/TRBV3-2|TRBD2
CASSQGTSGGPLETQYF
>TRBV30|TRBD2
CAWDHRAGGPDTQYF